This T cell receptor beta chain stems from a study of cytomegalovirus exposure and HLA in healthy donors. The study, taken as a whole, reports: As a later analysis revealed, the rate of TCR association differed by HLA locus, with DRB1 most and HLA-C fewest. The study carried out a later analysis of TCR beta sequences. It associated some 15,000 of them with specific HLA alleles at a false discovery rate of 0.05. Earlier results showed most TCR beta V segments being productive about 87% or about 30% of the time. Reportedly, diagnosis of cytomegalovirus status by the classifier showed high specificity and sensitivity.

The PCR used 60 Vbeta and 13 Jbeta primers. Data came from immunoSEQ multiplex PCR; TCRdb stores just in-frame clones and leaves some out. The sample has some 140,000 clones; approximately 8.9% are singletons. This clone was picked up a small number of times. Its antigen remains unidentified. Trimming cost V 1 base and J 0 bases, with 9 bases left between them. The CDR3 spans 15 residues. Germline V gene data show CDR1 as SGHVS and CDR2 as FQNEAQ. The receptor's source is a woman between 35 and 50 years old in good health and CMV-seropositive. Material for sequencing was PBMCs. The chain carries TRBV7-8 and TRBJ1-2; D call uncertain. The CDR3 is CASSLEAGTNYGYTF. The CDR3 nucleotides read TGTGCCAGCAGCTTAGAAGCAGGAACTAACTATGGCTACACCTTC.